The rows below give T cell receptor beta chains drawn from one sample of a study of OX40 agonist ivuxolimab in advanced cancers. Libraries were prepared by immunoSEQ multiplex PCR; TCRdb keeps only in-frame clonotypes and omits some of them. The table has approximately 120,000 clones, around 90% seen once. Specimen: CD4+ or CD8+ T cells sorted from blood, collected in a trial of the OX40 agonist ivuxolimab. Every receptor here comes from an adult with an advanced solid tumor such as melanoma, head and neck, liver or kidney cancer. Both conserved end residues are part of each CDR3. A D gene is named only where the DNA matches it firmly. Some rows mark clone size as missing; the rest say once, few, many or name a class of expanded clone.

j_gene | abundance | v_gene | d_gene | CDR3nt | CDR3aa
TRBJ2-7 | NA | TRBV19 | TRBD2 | TGTGCCAGTAGTCCGCGGACTAGCGGGAGTTCTTACGAGCAGTACTTC | CASSPRTSGSSYEQYF
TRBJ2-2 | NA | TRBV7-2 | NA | TGTGCCAGCAGCTCCCGACTAGGGGACACCGGGGAGCTGTTTTTT | CASSSRLGDTGELFF
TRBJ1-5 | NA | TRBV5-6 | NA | TGTGCCAGCAGCTTGGGGACCGGTAACAATCAGCCCCAGCATTTT | CASSLGTGNNQPQHF
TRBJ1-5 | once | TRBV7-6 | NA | TGTGCCAGCAGCTTAGCGCAGGACTGGCCCCAGCATTTT | CASSLAQDWPQHF
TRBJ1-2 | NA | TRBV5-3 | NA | TGTGCCAGCAGCTTGCAAAGGGCGGGCTACACCTTC | CASSLQRAGYTF
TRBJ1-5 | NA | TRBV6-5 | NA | TGTGCCAGCAGCCTCAGGGGCTTACAGCCCCAGCATTTT | CASSLRGLQPQHF
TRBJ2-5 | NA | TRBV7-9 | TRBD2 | TGTGCCAGCAGCTTCCTACTTGGGACTAGCGGGAGTCGAACGGAGACCCAGTACTTC | CASSFLLGTSGSRTETQYF
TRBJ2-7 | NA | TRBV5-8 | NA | TGTGCCAGCAGCTTTTGGACAGACGAGCAGTACTTC | CASSFWTDEQYF
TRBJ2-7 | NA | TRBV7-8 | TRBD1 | TGTGCCAGCAGCCGAGACAGGGCCTACGAGCAGTACTTC | CASSRDRAYEQYF
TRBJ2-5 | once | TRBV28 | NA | TGTGCCAGCAGTTTAAGGGCAGGGGCCAGGACCCAGTACTTC | CASSLRAGARTQYF
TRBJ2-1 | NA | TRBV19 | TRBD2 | TGTGCCAGTACGAGGCTAGCGGGAAGTTTAGGCAATGAGCAGTTCTTC | CASTRLAGSLGNEQFF
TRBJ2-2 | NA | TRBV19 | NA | TGTGCCAGTAGTACAGAGGGGGTAAGGGTGCCCGGGGAGCTGTTTTTT | CASSTEGVRVPGELFF
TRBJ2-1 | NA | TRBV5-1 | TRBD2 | TGCGCCAGCAGCTTGGAGCTAGCGGGCCTAAATGAGCAGTTCTTC | CASSLELAGLNEQFF
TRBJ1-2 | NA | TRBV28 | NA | TGTGCCAGCAGTTCTTTTGATCGATACGGTGGCTACACCTTC | CASSSFDRYGGYTF
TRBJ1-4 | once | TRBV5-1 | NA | TGCGCCAGCAGCTTGATGCCGGGGGCAGAAAAACTGTTTTTT | CASSLMPGAEKLFF
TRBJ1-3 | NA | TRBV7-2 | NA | TGTGCCAGCAGCTTAAGGGAATTCTCTGGAAACACCATATATTTT | CASSLREFSGNTIYF
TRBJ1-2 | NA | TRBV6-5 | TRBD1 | TGTGCCAGCAGCCCGGGACAGGGAAACTATGGCTACACCTTC | CASSPGQGNYGYTF
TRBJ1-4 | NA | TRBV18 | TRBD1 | TGTGCCAGCTCACCACCCGACAGGGGGAGTGAAAAACTGTTTTTT | CASSPPDRGSEKLFF
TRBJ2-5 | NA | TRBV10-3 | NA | TGTGCCATCAGTGAGTCGCGAGGGGGACGAGACGAGACCCAGTACTTC | CAISESRGGRDETQYF
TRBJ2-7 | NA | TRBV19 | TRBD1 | TGTGCCAGTAGAGACAGGGTCCACGAGCAGTACTTC | CASRDRVHEQYF
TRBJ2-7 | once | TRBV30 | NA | TGTGCCTGGAGTGTAGGGGGTCTCCCCTACGAGCAGTACTTC | CAWSVGGLPYEQYF
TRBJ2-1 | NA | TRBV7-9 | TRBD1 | TGTGCCAGCAGCCGAGGGGACAGGGGGCTCAATGAGCAGTTCTTC | CASSRGDRGLNEQFF
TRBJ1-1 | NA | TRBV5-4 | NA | TGTGCCAGCAGCATCGGACAGTTGAACACTGAAGCTTTCTTT | CASSIGQLNTEAFF
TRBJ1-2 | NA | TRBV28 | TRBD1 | TGTGCCAGCACGGGCCCCCAGGGGGCCTATGGCTACACCTTC | CASTGPQGAYGYTF